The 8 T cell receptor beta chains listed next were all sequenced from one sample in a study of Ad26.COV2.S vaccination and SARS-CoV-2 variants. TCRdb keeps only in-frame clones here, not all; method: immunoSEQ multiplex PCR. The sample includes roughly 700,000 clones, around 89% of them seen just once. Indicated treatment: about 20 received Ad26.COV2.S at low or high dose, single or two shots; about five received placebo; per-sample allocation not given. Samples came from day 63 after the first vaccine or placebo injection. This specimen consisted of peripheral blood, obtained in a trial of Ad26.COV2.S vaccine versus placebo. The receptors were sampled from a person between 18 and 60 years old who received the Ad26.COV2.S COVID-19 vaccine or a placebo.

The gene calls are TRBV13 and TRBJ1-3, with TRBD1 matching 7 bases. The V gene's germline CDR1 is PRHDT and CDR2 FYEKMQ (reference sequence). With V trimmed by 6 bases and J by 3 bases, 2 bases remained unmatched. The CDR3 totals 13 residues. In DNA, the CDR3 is TGTGCCAGCAGTACAGGGGATGGAAACACCATATATTTT. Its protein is CASSTGDGNTIYF.

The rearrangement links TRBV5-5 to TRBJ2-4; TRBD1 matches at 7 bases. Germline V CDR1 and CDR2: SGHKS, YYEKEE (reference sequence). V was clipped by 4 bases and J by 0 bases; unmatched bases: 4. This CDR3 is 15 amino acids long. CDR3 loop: CASSEGAIAKNIQYF. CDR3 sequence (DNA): TGTGCCAGCAGCGAGGGGGCGATAGCCAAAAACATTCAGTACTTC. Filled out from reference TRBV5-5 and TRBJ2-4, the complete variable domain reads DAGVTQSPTHLIKTRGQQVTLRCSPISGHKSVSWYQQVLGQGPQFIFQYYEKEERGRGNFPDRFSARQFPNYSSELNVNALLLGDSALYLCASSEGAIAKNIQYFGAGTRLSVL.

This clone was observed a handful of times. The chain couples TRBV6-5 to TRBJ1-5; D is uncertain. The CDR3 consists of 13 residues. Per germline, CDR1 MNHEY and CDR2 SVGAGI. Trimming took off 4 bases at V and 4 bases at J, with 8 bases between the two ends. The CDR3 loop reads CASSFRWNQPQHF. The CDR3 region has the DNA TGTGCCAGCAGTTTCCGCTGGAATCAGCCCCAGCATTTT.

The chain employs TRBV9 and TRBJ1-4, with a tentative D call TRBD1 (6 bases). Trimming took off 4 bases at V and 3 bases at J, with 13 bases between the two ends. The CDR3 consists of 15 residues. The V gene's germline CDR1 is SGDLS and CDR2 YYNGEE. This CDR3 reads CASSSTGLPNEKLFF. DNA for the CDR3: TGTGCCAGCAGCTCAACAGGGTTACCTAATGAAAAACTGTTTTTT.

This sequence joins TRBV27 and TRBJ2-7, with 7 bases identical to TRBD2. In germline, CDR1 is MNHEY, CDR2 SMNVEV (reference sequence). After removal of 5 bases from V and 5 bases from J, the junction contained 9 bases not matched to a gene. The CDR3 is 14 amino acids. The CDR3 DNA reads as TGTGCCAGCAGTGGTAGCGGGCCGAGAAACGAGCAGTACTTC. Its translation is CASSGSGPRNEQYF.

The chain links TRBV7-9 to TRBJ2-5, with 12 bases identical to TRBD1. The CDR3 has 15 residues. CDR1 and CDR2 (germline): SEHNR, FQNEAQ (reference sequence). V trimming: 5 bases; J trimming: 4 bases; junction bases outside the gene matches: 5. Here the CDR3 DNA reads TGTGCCAGCAGCCCGAGGGGACAGGGGGCAGAGACCCAGTACTTC. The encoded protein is CASSPRGQGAETQYF.

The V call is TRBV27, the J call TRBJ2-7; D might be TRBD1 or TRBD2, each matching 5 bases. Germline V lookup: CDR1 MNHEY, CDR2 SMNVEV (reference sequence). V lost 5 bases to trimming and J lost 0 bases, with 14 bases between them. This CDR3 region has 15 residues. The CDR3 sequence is CASSIRSGSSYEQYF. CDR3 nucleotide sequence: TGTGCCAGCAGTATACGGTCAGGGAGCTCCTACGAGCAGTACTTC.

CDR3 coding DNA: TGTGCCAGCAGCTCCTTTGGGGCCTCTGGAAACACCATATATTTT. It translates to CASSSFGASGNTIYF. The rearrangement joins TRBV5-5 to TRBJ1-3, with TRBD1 as a possible D gene (5 bases). There are 15 residues in the CDR3. Germline V lookup: CDR1 SGHKS, CDR2 YYEKEE (reference sequence). V lost 3 bases and J 0 bases, leaving 10 bases between the germline ends.